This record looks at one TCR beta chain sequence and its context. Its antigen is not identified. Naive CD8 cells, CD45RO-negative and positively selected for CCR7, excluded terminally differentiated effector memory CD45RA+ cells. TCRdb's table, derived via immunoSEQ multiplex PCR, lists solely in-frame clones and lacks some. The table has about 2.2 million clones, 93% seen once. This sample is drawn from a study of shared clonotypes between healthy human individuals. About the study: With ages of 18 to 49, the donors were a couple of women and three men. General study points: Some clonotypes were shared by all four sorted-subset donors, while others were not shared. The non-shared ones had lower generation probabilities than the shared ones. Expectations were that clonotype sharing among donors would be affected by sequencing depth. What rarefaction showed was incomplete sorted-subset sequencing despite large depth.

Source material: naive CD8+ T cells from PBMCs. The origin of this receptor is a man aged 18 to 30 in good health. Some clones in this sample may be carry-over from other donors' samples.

The CDR3 reads CASSGYGGTNEKLFF. CDR3 bases: TGCGCCAGCAGCGGTTACGGGGGAACTAATGAAAAACTGTTTTTT. The chain uses TRBV5-1 and TRBJ1-4, with D maybe TRBD1 (5 bases). The CDR3 runs to 15 residues. The germline CDR1 and CDR2 sequences are SGHRS and YFSETQ. V lost 4 bases to trimming and J lost 1 base, with 11 bases between them.